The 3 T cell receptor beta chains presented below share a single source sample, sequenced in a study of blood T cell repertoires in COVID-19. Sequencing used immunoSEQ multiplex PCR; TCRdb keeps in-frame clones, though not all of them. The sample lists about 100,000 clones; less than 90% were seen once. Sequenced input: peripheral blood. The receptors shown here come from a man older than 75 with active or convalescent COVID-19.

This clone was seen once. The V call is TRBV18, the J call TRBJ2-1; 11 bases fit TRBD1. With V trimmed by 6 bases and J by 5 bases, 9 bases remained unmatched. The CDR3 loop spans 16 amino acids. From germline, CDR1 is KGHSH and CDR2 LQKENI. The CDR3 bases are TGTGCCAGCTCTCCCGGGACAGGGGGTTGGAACAATGAGCAGTTCTTC. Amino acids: CASSPGTGGWNNEQFF.

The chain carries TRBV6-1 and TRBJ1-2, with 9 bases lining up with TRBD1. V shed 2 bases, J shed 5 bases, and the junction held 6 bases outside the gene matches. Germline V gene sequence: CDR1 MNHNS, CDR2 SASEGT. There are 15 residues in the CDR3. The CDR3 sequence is CASSEPWGTGYGYTF. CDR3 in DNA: TGTGCCAGCAGTGAACCGTGGGGGACAGGGTATGGCTACACCTTC.

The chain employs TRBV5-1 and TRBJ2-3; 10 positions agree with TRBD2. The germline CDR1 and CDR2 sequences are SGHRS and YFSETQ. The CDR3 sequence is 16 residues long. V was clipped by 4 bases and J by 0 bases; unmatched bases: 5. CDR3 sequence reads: CASSKRTSGSTDTQYF. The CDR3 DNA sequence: TGCGCCAGCAGCAAAAGGACTAGCGGTAGCACAGATACGCAGTATTTT.